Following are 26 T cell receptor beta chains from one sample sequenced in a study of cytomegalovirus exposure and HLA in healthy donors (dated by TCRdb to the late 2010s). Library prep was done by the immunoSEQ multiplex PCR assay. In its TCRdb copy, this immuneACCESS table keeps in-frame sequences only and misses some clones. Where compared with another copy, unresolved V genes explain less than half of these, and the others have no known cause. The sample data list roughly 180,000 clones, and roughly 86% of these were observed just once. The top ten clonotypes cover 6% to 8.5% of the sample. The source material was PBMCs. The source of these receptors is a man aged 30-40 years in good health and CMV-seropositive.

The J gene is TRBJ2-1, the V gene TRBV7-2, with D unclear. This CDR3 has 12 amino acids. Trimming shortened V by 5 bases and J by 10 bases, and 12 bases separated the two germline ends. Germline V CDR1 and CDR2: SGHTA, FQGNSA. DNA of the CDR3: TGTGCCAGCAGCACCCTTTCAGGCGAGCAGTTCTTC. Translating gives CASSTLSGEQFF.

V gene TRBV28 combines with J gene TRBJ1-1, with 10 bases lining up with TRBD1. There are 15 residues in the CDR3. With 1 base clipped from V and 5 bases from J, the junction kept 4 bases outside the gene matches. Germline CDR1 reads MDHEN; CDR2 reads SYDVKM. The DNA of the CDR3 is TGTGCCAGCAGTTTATCGGGACAGGGGATAACTGAAGCTTTCTTT. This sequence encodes CASSLSGQGITEAFF.

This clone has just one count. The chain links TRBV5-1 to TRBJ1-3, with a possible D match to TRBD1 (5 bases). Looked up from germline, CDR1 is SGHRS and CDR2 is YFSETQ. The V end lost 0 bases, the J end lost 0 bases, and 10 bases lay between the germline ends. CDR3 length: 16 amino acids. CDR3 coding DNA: TGCGCCAGCAGCTTGGACGGGGCCCTCTCTGGAAACACCATATATTTT. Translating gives CASSLDGALSGNTIYF.

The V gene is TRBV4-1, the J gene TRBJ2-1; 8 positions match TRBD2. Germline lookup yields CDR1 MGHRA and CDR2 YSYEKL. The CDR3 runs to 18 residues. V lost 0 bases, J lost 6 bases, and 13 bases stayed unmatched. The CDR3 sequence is CASSQEIASGSNGNEQFF. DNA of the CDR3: TGCGCCAGCAGCCAAGAGATTGCTAGCGGGTCTAACGGCAATGAGCAGTTCTTC.

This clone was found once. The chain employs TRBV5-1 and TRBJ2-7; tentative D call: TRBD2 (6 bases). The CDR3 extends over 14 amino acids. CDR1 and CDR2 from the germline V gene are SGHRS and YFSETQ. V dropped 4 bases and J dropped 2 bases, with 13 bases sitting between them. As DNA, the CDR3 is TGCGCCAGCAGCCCCGGGACGGGAGCCTACGAGCAGTACTTC. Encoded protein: CASSPGTGAYEQYF.

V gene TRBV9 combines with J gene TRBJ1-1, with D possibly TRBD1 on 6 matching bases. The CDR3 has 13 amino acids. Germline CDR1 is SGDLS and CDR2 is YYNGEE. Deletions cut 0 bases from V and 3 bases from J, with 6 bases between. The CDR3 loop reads CASSVDRDTEAFF. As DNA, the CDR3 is TGTGCCAGCAGCGTAGACAGGGACACTGAAGCTTTCTTT.

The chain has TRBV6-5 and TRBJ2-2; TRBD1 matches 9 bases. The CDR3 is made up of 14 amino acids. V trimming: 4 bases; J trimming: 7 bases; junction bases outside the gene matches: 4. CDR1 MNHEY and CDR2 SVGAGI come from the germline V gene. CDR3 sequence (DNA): TGTGCCAGCAGTTCGGGACAGGGCGACGGGGAGCTGTTTTTT. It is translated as CASSSGQGDGELFF.

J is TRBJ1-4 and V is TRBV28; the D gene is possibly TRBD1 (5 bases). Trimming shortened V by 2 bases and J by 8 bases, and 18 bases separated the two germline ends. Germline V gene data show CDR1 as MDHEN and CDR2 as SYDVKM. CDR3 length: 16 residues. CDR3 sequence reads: CASSLKLGLGGEKLFF. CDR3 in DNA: TGTGCCAGCAGTTTAAAGTTGGGGCTAGGAGGGGAAAAACTGTTTTTT.

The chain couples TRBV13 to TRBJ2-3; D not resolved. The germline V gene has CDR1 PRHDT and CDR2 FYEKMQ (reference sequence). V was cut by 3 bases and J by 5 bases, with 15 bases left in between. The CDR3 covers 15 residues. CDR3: CASSLGTLAIDTQYF. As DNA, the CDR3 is TGTGCCAGCAGCTTGGGTACACTCGCTATAGATACGCAGTATTTT.

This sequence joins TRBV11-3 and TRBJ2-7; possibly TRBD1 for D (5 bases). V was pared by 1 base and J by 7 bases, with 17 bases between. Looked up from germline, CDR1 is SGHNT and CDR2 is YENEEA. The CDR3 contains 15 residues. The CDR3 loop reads CASSLGRIRGWEQYF. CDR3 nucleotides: TGTGCCAGCAGCTTAGGACGGATTAGGGGATGGGAGCAGTACTTC. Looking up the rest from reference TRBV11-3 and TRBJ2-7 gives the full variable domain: EAGVVQSPRYKIIEKKQPVAFWCNPISGHNTLYWYLQNLGQGPELLIRYENEEAVDDSQLPKDRFSAERLKGVDSTLKIQPAELGDSAVYLCASSLGRIRGWEQYFGPGTRLTVT.

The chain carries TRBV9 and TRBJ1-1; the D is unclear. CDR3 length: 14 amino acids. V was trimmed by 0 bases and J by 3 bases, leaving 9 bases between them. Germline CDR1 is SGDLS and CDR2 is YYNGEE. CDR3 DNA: TGTGCCAGCAGCGTAGCCGGGTCGGACACTGAAGCTTTCTTT. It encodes CASSVAGSDTEAFF.

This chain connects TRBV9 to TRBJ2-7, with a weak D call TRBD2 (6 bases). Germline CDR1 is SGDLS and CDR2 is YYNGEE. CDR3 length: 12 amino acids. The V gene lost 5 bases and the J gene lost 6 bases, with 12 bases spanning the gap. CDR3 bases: TGTGCCAGCAGTGCCGAGGGAGGCGAGCAGTACTTC. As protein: CASSAEGGEQYF.

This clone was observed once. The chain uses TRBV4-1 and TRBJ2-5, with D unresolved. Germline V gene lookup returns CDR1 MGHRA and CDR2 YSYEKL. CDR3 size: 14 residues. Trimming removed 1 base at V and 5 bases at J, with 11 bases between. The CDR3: CASSQAPARETQYF. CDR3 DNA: TGCGCCAGCAGCCAAGCCCCAGCCCGGGAGACCCAGTACTTC.

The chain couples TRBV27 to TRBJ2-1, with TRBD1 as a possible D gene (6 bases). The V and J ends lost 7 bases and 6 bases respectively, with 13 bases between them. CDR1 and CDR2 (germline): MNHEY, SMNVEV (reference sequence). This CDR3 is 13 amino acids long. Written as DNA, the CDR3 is TGTGCCAGCACTAACAGGGCTGCCAATGAGCAGTTCTTC. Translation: CASTNRAANEQFF.

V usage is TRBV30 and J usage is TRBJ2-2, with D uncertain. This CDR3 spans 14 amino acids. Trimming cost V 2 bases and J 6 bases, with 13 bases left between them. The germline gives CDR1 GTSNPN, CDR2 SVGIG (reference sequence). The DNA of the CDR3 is TGTGCCTGGAGTTCCGACCCCCGGTCCGGGGAGCTGTTTTTT. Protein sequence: CAWSSDPRSGELFF.

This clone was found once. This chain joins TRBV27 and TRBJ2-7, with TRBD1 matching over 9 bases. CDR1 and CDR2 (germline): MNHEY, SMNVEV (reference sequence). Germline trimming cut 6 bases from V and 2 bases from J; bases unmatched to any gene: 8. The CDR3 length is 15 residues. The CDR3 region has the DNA TGTGCCAGCAGGCCGGGGACAGGGAGCACCTACGAGCAGTACTTC. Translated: CASRPGTGSTYEQYF.

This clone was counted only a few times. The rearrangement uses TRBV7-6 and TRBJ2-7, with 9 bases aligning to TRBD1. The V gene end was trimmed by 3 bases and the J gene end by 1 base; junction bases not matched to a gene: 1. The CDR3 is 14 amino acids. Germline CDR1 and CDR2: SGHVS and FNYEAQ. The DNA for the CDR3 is TGTGCCAGCAGCTTCGGGACAGGGTCCTACGAGCAGTACTTC. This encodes CASSFGTGSYEQYF.

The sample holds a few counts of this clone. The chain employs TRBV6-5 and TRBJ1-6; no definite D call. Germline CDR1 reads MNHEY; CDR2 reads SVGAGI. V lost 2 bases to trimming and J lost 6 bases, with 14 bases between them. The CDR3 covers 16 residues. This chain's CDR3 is CASSYGRGLTNSPLHF. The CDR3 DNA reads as TGTGCCAGCAGTTACGGCCGAGGCCTGACTAATTCACCCCTCCACTTT.

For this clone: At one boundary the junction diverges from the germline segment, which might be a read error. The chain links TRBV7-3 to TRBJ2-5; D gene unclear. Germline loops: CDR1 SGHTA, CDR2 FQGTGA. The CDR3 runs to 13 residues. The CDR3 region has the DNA TGTGCCAGCAGCTTATCGGGTCAAGCGACCCAGTACTTC. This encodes CASSLSGQATQYF.

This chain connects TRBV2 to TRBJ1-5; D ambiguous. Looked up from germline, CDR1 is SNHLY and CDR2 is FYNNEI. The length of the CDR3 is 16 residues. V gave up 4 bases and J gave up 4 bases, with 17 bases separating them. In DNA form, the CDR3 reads TGTGCCAGCAGTGTCCAGCCCGGGTTTAGGAATCAGCCCCAGCATTTT. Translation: CASSVQPGFRNQPQHF.

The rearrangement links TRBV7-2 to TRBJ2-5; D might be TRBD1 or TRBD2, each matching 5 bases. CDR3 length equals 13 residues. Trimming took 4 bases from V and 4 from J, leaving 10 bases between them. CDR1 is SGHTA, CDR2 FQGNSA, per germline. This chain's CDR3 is CASSSLGTETQYF. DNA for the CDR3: TGTGCCAGCAGCTCGCTCGGGACAGAGACCCAGTACTTC. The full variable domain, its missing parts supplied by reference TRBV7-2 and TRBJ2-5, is GAGVSQSPSNKVTEKGKDVELRCDPISGHTALYWYRQSLGQGLEFLIYFQGNSAPDKSGLPSDRFSAERTGGSVSTLTIQRTQQEDSAVYLCASSSLGTETQYFGPGTRLLVL.

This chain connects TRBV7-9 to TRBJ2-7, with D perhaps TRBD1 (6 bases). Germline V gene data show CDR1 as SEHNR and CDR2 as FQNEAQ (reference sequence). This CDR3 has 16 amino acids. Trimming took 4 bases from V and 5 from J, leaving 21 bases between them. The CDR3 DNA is TGTGCCAGCAGCTCGTTCTGGGACACGCAACAAGACGAGCAGTACTTC. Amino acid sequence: CASSSFWDTQQDEQYF.

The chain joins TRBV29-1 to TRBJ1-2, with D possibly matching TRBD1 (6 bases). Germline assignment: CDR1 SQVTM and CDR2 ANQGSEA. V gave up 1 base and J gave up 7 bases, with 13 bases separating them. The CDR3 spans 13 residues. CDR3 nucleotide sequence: TGCAGCGTTGAAGGAGCAGGGGAAATTGGCTACACCTTC. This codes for CSVEGAGEIGYTF.

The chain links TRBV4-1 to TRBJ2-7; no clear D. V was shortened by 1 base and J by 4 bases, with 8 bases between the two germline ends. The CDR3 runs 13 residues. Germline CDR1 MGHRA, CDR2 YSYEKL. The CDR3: CASSQGLAYEQYF. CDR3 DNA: TGCGCCAGCAGCCAAGGACTCGCTTACGAGCAGTACTTC.

The CDR3 DNA reads as TGTGCCACCGGGTGGACCCCTGTGAATGAGCAGTTCTTC. Translation: CATGWTPVNEQFF. The genes are TRBV15 and TRBJ2-1; D gene uncertain. The CDR3 runs to 13 residues. CDR1 and CDR2 (germline): LNHNV, YYDKDF (reference sequence). Trimming stripped 8 bases from V and 7 bases from J, with 15 bases between.

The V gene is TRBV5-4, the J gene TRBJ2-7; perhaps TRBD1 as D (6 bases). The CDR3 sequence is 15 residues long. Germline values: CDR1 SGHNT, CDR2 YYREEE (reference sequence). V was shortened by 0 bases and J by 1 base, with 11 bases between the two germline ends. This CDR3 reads CASSLGQGQSYEQYF. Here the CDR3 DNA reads TGTGCCAGCAGCTTGGGGCAGGGACAATCCTACGAGCAGTACTTC.